What follows are 16 T cell receptor beta chains derived from one specimen sequenced in a study of blood T cell repertoires in COVID-19. Here immunoSEQ multiplex PCR was the method, and the copy in TCRdb shows in-frame clones only, minus some. The sample lists 70,000 or so clones, 86% occurring once. The material sequenced was peripheral blood. These TCRs come from a woman aged 55-69 years with acute or convalescent COVID-19.

This chain uses TRBV29-1 with TRBJ2-3; the D gene is possibly TRBD1 (6 bases). The length of the CDR3 is 13 residues. CDR1 is SQVTM, CDR2 ANQGSEA, per germline. V dropped 6 bases and J dropped 6 bases, with 16 bases sitting between them. CDR3 region: CSVGQGSSDTQYF. The CDR3 DNA is TGCAGCGTGGGACAAGGCAGTTCGGATACGCAGTATTTT.

The V and J genes are TRBV29-1 and TRBJ1-1; perhaps TRBD1 as D (5 bases). V was cut by 5 bases and J by 4 bases, with 5 bases left in between. From germline, CDR1 is SQVTM and CDR2 ANQGSEA. There are 10 residues in the CDR3. CDR3 nucleotide sequence: TGCAGCGTTACAGGCACTGAAGCTTTCTTT. Encoded protein: CSVTGTEAFF. Using reference TRBV29-1 and TRBJ1-1 for the parts outside the CDR3, the full variable domain is SAVISQKPSRDICQRGTSLTIQCQVDSQVTMMFWYRQQPGQSLTLIATANQGSEATYESGFVIDKFPISRPNLTFSTLTVSNMSPEDSSIYLCSVTGTEAFFGQGTRLTVV.

This chain links TRBV6-5 with TRBJ1-6; 8 nucleotides align to TRBD1. This CDR3 spans 16 amino acids. The V gene end was trimmed by 0 bases and the J gene end by 8 bases; junction bases not matched to a gene: 6. Germline V lookup: CDR1 MNHEY, CDR2 SVGAGI. CDR3 nucleotide sequence: TGTGCCAGCAGTTACTCGGGGGGACAGGACGATTCACCCCTCCACTTT. It yields the protein CASSYSGGQDDSPLHF.

This chain joins TRBV7-8 and TRBJ2-5, with 11 bases matching TRBD1. The CDR3 has 14 residues. CDR1 SGHVS and CDR2 FQNEAQ come from the germline V gene. V lost 5 bases and J lost 4; bases outside the gene matches: 3. CDR3 sequence reads: CASSRDRGGETQYF. The CDR3 coding sequence is TGTGCCAGCAGCCGGGACAGGGGGGGAGAGACCCAGTACTTC.

The chain couples TRBV7-3 to TRBJ2-3; TRBD2 agrees at 11 bases. Germline CDR1 reads SGHTA; CDR2 reads FQGTGA. The CDR3 is 15 residues long. Unmatched junction bases numbered 6, after V lost 5 bases and J lost 5 bases. CDR3 in amino acids: CASSSSGGALDTQYF. In nucleotides, the CDR3 is TGTGCCAGCAGCAGTAGCGGGGGGGCCTTAGATACGCAGTATTTT.

CDR3 sequence: CASSLYGQVITEAFF. Written as DNA, the CDR3 is TGTGCCAGCAGTTTATATGGACAGGTAATCACTGAAGCTTTCTTT. The J gene is TRBJ1-1, the V gene TRBV28; 7 positions agree with TRBD1. Germline CDR1 reads MDHEN; CDR2 reads SYDVKM. The CDR3 has 15 residues. Trimming at V came to 1 base and at J to 4 bases, leaving 6 bases not matched to a gene.

The chain couples TRBV2 to TRBJ2-5; tentatively, D is TRBD1 (5 bases). V was trimmed by 3 bases and J by 1 base, leaving 9 bases between them. Germline loops: CDR1 SNHLY, CDR2 FYNNEI. CDR3 length: 14 residues. The DNA of the CDR3 is TGTGCCAGCAGTGACCCCAGGGTCCAAGAGACCCAGTACTTC. Residues: CASSDPRVQETQYF. Based on the CDR3 plus reference TRBV2 and TRBJ2-5, the full variable domain is EPEVTQTPSHQVTQMGQEVILRCVPISNHLYFYWYRQILGQKVEFLVSFYNNEISEKSEIFDDQFSVERPDGSNFTLKIRSTKLEDSAMYFCASSDPRVQETQYFGPGTRLLVL.

The gene calls are TRBV5-5 and TRBJ2-5; 7 bases align to TRBD2. The V and J ends lost 1 base and 4 bases, in that order; junction bases with no gene match: 7. Per germline, CDR1 SGHKS and CDR2 YYEKEE (reference sequence). This CDR3 is 15 amino acids long. CDR3 nucleotide sequence: TGTGCCAGCAGCTTGCGGGGGGTGTGGGGAGAGACCCAGTACTTC. This codes for CASSLRGVWGETQYF. The full variable domain, its missing parts supplied by reference TRBV5-5 and TRBJ2-5, is DAGVTQSPTHLIKTRGQQVTLRCSPISGHKSVSWYQQVLGQGPQFIFQYYEKEERGRGNFPDRFSARQFPNYSSELNVNALLLGDSALYLCASSLRGVWGETQYFGPGTRLLVL.

This chain's CDR3 is CASSSMGTSGREAQYF. CDR3 sequence (DNA): TGTGCCAGCAGCTCGATGGGGACCTCTGGTCGGGAGGCCCAGTACTTC. The rearrangement joins TRBV7-2 to TRBJ2-5; 7 bases align to TRBD2. The V gene's germline CDR1 is SGHTA and CDR2 FQGNSA. V trimming: 4 bases; J trimming: 9 bases; junction bases outside the gene matches: 17. The length of the CDR3 is 16 residues.

The chain employs TRBV3-1 (or the pseudogene TRBV3-2) and TRBJ1-2; D gene uncertain. Trimming took 2 bases from V and 4 from J, leaving 8 bases between them. This CDR3 has 13 amino acids. Germline V CDR1 and CDR2: LGHDT, YNNKEL (reference sequence). The CDR3 DNA follows: TGTGCCAGCAGCCAAATCGGAGCCTATGGCTACACCTTC. Translated: CASSQIGAYGYTF.

The chain carries TRBV23-1 and TRBJ2-3, with 14 bases matching TRBD2. TRBV23-1 is noted as an ORF with a role that remains uncertain. Trimming cost V 2 bases and J 4 bases; bases outside gene matches: 14. The CDR3 runs 20 residues. CDR3 bases: TGCGCCAGCAGTCAAAATGGGACTAGCGGGGGTACGCGGGTAGCAGATACGCAGTATTTT. It yields the protein CASSQNGTSGGTRVADTQYF.

A few counts support this clone. The J gene is TRBJ1-6, the V gene TRBV3-1 (or the pseudogene TRBV3-2), with D tentatively TRBD1 (6 bases). The CDR3 covers 15 residues. CDR1 is LGHDT, CDR2 YNNKEL, per germline (reference sequence). CDR3: CPTGQQSSYNSPLHF. The CDR3 coding sequence is TGTCCCACCGGACAGCAGAGCTCCTATAATTCACCCCTCCACTTT.

The chain links TRBV4-1 to TRBJ2-5, with D tentatively TRBD2 (6 bases). This CDR3 spans 15 amino acids. V was pared by 0 bases and J by 5 bases, with 13 bases between. Germline V gene sequence: CDR1 MGHRA, CDR2 YSYEKL. CDR3 sequence (DNA): TGCGCCAGCAGCCAAGATTGGTGGGGGAGGGAGACCCAGTACTTC. It specifies CASSQDWWGRETQYF.

The genes are TRBV5-1 and TRBJ2-7; no clear D. V gave up 5 bases and J gave up 3 bases, with 18 bases separating them. CDR1 is SGHRS, CDR2 YFSETQ, per germline. CDR3 size: 15 residues. Written as DNA, the CDR3 is TGCGCCAGCAGTGAGGCTGGAATCACTGGCTACGAGCAGTACTTC. It translates to CASSEAGITGYEQYF. Variable domain in full (rest from reference TRBV5-1 and TRBJ2-7): KAGVTQTPRYLIKTRGQQVTLSCSPISGHRSVSWYQQTPGQGLQFLFEYFSETQRNKGNFPGRFSGRQFSNSRSEMNVSTLELGDSALYLCASSEAGITGYEQYFGPGTRLTVT.

The V gene is TRBV27, the J gene TRBJ1-4; no clear D gene. The CDR3 spans 13 residues. The germline gives CDR1 MNHEY, CDR2 SMNVEV (reference sequence). V was pared by 5 bases and J by 2 bases, with 6 bases between. CDR3 DNA sequence: TGTGCCAGCAGTCCCCTTACTAATGAAAAACTGTTTTTT. It is translated as CASSPLTNEKLFF.

J is TRBJ2-2 and V is TRBV19; D may be TRBD2 (5 bases). Germline values: CDR1 LNHDA, CDR2 SQIVND (reference sequence). The V end was cut by 10 bases, the J end by 6 bases, with 12 bases between. The CDR3 extends over 12 amino acids. The CDR3 region is CATAWRPGELFF. The DNA for the CDR3 is TGTGCCACTGCTTGGAGGCCCGGGGAGCTGTTTTTT. Filled out from reference TRBV19 and TRBJ2-2, the complete variable domain reads DGGITQSPKYLFRKEGQNVTLSCEQNLNHDAMYWYRQDPGQGLRLIYYSQIVNDFQKGDIAEGYSVSREKKESFPLTVTSAQKNPTAFYLCATAWRPGELFFGEGSRLTVL.